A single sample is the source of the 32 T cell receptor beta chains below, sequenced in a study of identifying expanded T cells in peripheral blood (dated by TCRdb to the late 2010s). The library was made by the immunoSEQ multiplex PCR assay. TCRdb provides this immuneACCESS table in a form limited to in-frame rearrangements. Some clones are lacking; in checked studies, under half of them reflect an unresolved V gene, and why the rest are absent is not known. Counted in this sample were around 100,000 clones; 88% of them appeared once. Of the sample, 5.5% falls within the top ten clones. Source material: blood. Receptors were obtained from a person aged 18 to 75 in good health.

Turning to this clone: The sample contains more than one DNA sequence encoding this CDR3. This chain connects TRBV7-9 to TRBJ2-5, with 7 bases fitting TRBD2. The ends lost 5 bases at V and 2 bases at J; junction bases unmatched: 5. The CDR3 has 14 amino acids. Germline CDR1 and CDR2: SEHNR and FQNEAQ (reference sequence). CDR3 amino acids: CASSPGTTQETQYF. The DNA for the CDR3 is TGTGCCAGCAGCCCGGGGACTACTCAAGAGACCCAGTACTTC.

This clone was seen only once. The CDR3, as DNA: TGTGCCAGTAGTGTGGACAGGGTAGTCGACGAGCAGTACTTC. Its translation is CASSVDRVVDEQYF. The chain has TRBV19 and TRBJ2-7; 8 nucleotides match TRBD1. From germline, CDR1 is LNHDA and CDR2 SQIVND (reference sequence). With 5 bases clipped from V and 5 bases from J, the junction kept 8 bases outside the gene matches. The CDR3 runs 14 residues. The complete variable domain, with remaining parts taken from reference TRBV19 and TRBJ2-7, reads DGGITQSPKYLFRKEGQNVTLSCEQNLNHDAMYWYRQDPGQGLRLIYYSQIVNDFQKGDIAEGYSVSREKKESFPLTVTSAQKNPTAFYLCASSVDRVVDEQYFGPGTRLTVT.

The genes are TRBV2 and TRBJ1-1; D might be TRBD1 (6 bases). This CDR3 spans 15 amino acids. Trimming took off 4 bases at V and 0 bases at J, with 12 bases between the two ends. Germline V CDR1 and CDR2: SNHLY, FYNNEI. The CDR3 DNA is TGTGCCAGCAGTGCACAGGGCAGAATGAACACTGAAGCTTTCTTT. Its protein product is CASSAQGRMNTEAFF.

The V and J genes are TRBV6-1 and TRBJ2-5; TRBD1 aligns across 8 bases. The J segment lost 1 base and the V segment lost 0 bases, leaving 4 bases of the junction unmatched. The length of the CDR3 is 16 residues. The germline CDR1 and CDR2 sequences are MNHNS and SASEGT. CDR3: CASSEATGGGQETQYF. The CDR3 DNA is TGTGCCAGCAGTGAAGCTACAGGGGGAGGCCAAGAGACCCAGTACTTC.

The CDR3 sequence is CASSPLAGGGQETQYF. CDR3 in DNA: TGTGCCAGCTCACCACTAGCAGGAGGGGGCCAAGAGACCCAGTACTTC. This sequence joins TRBV18 and TRBJ2-5; D is possibly TRBD1 or TRBD2 (6 bases each). The CDR3 is made up of 16 amino acids. V lost 1 base, J lost 1 base, and 13 bases lay in between. Germline V gene data show CDR1 as KGHSH and CDR2 as LQKENI.

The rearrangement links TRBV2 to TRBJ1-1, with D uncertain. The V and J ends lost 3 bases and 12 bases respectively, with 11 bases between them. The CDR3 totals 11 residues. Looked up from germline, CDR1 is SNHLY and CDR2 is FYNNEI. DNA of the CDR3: TGTGCCAGCAGTGATAGGCAGGATTCTTTCTTT. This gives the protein CASSDRQDSFF.

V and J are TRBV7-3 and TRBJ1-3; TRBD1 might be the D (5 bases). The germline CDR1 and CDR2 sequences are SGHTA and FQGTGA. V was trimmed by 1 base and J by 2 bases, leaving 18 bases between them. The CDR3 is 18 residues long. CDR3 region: CASSLNPVTGLAGNTIYF. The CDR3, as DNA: TGTGCCAGCAGCTTAAACCCCGTCACAGGTTTGGCTGGAAACACCATATATTTT.

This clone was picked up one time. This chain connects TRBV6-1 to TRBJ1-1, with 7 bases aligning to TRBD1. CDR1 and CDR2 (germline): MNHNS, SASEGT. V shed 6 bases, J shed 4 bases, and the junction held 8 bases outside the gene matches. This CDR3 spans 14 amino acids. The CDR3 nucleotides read TGTGCCAGCAGCAGTACAGGGGTATTCACTGAAGCTTTCTTT. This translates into CASSSTGVFTEAFF.

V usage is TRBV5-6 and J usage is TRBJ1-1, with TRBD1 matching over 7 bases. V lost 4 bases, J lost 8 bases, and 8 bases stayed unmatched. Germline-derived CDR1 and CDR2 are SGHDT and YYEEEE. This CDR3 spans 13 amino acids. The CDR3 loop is CASSEGAFLEAFF. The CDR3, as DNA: TGTGCCAGCAGCGAGGGGGCCTTCCTCGAAGCTTTCTTT.

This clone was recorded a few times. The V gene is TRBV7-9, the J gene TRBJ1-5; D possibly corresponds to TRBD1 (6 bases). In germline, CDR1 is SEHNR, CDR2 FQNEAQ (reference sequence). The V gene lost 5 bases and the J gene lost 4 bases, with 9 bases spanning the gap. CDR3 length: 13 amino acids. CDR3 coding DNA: TGTGCCAGCAGCGGAGACAGGAATCAGCCCCAGCATTTT. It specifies CASSGDRNQPQHF.

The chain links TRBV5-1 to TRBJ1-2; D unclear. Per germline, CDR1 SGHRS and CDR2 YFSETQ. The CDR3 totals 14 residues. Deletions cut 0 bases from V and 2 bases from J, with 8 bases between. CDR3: CASSLVSVNYGYTF. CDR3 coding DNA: TGCGCCAGCAGCTTGGTGTCAGTGAACTATGGCTACACCTTC.

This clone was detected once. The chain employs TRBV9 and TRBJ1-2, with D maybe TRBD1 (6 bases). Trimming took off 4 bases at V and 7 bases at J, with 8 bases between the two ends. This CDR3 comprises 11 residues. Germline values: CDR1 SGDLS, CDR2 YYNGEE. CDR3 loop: CASSSGVGYTF. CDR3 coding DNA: TGTGCCAGCAGCTCAGGGGTTGGCTACACCTTC.

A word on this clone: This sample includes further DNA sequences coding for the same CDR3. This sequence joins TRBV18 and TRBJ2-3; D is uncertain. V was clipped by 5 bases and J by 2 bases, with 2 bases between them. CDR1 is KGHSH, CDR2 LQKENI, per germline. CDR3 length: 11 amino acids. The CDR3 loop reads CASSDTDTQYF. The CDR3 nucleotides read TGTGCCAGCTCAGACACAGATACGCAGTATTTT.

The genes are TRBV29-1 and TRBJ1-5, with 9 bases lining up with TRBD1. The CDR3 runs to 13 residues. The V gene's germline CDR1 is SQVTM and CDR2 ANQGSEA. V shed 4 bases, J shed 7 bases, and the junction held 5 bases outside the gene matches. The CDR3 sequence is CSVAPGQGQPQHF. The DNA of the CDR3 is TGCAGCGTTGCACCGGGACAGGGACAGCCCCAGCATTTT.

The CDR3 region has the DNA TGTGCCAGCAGTTACTCGAACGGAAACTATGGCTACACCTTC. This codes for CASSYSNGNYGYTF. The chain carries TRBV6-6 and TRBJ1-2; D gene uncertain. V lost 0 bases, J lost 2 bases, and 7 bases lay in between. Germline CDR1 reads MNHNY; CDR2 reads SVGAGI (reference sequence). This CDR3 region has 14 residues.

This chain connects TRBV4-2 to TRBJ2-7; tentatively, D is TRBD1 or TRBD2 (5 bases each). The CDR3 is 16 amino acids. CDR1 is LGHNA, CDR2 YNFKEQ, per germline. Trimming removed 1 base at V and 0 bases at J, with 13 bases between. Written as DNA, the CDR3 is TGTGCCAGCAGCCAAGTTGGGACGGGCAGCTCCTACGAGCAGTACTTC. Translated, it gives CASSQVGTGSSYEQYF.

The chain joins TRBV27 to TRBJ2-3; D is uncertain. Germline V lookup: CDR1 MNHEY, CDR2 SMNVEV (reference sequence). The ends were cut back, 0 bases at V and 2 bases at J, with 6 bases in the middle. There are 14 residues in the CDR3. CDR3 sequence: CASSLSHTTDTQYF. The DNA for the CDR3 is TGTGCCAGCAGTTTATCCCATACCACAGATACGCAGTATTTT.

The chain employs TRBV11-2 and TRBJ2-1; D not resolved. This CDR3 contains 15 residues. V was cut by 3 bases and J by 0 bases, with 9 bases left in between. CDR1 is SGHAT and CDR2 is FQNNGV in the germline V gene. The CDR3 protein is CASSFGGSSYNEQFF. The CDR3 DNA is TGTGCCAGCAGCTTCGGCGGAAGCTCCTACAATGAGCAGTTCTTC.

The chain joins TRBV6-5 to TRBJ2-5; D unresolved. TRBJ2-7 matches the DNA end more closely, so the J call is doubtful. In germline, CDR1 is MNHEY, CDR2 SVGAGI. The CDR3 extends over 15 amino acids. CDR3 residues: CASSYALGFDYEQYF. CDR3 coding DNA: TGTGCCAGCAGTTACGCCCTGGGTTTCGACTACGAGCAGTACTTC.

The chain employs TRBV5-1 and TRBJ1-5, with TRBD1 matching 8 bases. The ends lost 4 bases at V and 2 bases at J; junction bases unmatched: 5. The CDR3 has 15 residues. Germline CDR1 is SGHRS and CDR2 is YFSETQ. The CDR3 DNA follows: TGCGCCAGCAGCCCGACAGGGGAGGGCAATCAGCCCCAGCATTTT. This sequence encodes CASSPTGEGNQPQHF.

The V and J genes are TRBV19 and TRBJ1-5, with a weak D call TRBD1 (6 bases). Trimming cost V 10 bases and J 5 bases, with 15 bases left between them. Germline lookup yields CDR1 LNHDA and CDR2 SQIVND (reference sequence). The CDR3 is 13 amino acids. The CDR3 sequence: CATSTGLDQPQHF. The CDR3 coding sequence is TGTGCCACATCGACAGGATTAGATCAGCCCCAGCATTTT.

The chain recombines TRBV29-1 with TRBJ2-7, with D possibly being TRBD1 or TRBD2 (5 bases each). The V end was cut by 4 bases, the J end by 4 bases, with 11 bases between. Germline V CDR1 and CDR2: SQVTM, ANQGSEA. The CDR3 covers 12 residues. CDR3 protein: CSVGRGGYEQYF. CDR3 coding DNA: TGCAGCGTTGGACGGGGCGGGTACGAGCAGTACTTC.

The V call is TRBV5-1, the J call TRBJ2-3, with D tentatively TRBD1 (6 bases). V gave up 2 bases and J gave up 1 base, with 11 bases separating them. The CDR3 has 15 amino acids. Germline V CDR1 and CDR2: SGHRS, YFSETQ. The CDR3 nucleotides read TGCGCCAGCAGCTTCGGACAGTCTGGCACAGATACGCAGTATTTT. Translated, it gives CASSFGQSGTDTQYF.

This chain's CDR3 is CASSYSARASSYEQYF. CDR3 in DNA: TGTGCCAGCAGTTACTCGGCCAGGGCCAGTTCCTACGAGCAGTACTTC. V gene TRBV6-5 combines with J gene TRBJ2-7; a possible D gene is TRBD1 (5 bases). The V and J ends lost 0 bases and 1 base respectively, with 13 bases between them. CDR1 MNHEY and CDR2 SVGAGI come from the germline V gene. This CDR3 region has 16 residues.

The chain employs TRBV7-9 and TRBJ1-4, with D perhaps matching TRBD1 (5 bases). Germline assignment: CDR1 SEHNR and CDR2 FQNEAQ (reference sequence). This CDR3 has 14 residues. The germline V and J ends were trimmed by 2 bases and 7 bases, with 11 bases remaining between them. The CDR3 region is CASSLTGGGEKLFF. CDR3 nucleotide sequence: TGTGCCAGCAGCTTAACTGGGGGAGGTGAAAAACTGTTTTTT.

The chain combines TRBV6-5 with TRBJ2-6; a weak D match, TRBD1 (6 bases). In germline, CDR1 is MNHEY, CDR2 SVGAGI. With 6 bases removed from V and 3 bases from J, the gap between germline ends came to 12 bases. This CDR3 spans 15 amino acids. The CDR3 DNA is TGTGCCAGCAGCCGAGGACAGTTTGGGGCCAACGTCCTGACTTTC. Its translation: CASSRGQFGANVLTF.

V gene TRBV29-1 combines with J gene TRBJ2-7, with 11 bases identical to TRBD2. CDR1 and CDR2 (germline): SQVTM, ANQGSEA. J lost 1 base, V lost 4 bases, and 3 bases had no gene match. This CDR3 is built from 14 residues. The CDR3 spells CSVAGLAGSYEQYF. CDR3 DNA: TGCAGCGTTGCCGGACTAGCGGGTTCCTACGAGCAGTACTTC.

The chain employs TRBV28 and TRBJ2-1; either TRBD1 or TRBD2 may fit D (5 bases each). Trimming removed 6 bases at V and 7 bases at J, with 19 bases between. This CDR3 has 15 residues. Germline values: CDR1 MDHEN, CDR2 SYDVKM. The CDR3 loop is CASRAPGPLGNEQFF. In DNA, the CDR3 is TGTGCCAGCAGAGCCCCGGGACCCCTGGGGAATGAGCAGTTCTTC.

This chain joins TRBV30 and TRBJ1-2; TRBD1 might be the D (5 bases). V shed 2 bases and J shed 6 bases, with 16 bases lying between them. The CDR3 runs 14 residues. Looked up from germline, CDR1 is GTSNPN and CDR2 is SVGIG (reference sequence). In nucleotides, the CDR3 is TGTGCCTGGAGTACGACTGACAGAGGGAATGGCTACACCTTC. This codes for CAWSTTDRGNGYTF. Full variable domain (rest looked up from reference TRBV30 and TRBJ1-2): SQTIHQWPATLVQPVGSPLSLECTVEGTSNPNLYWYRQAAGRGLQLLFYSVGIGQISSEVPQNLSASRPQDRQFILSSKKLLLSDSGFYLCAWSTTDRGNGYTFGSGTRLTVV.

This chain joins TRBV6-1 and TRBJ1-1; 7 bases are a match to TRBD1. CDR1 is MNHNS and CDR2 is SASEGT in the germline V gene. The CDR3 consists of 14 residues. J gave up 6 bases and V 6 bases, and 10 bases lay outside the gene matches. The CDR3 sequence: CASRRGGEGSEAFF. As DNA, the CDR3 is TGTGCCAGCAGGAGAGGGGGCGAAGGGTCTGAAGCTTTCTTT.

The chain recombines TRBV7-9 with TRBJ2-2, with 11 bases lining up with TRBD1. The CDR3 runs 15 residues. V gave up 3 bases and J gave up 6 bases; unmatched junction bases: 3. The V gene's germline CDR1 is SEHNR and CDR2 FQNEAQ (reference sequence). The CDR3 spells CASSFWGQGAGELFF. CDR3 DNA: TGTGCCAGCAGCTTTTGGGGACAGGGGGCCGGGGAGCTGTTTTTT.

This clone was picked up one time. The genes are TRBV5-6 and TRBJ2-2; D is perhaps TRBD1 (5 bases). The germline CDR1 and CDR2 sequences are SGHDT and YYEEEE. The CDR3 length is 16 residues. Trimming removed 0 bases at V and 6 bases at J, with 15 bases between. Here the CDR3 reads CASSLGGPNLAGELFF. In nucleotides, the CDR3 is TGTGCCAGCAGCTTGGGGGGCCCCAATCTGGCCGGGGAGCTGTTTTTT.